The source of this TCR beta chain is a study of T-cell memory formation after mild COVID-19. Overall study findings and caveats: Some clones that responded were present in memory (sampled pre-infection), which suggests cross-reactive memory joined. Later expanders leaned CD4+, whereas clones that contracted between day 15 and 85 were balanced CD4/CD8. The authors did not confirm SARS-CoV-2 specificity of second-wave clones peaking day 37.

Worth noting for this clonotype: Its antigen is undetermined.

CDR3 length: 17 residues. V lost 0 bases and J 0 bases, leaving 14 bases between the germline ends. The germline CDR1 and CDR2 sequences are MGHRA and YSYEKL. Employing constant-segment primers, 5'RACE generated TCR alpha and TCR beta cDNA libraries bearing sample barcodes and UMIs. TCRdb re-derived calls from the 5' RACE reads in MiXCR, one entry per CDR3 protein. The sample holds about 390,000 distinct CDR3 sequences, roughly 15% seen once. Sequenced material: PBMCs or a T cell subset sorted from them (not recorded which). This receptor was identified in a man aged 18 to 35 who had mild COVID-19 (a few samples of this study predate the infection). Cell type and time point are not known. The chain combines TRBV4-1 with TRBJ1-2; D is undetermined. The CDR3 bases are TGCGCCAGCAGCCAAGATCCGCAGCTTCTAGCTAACTATGGCTACACCTTC. Amino acids: CASSQDPQLLANYGYTF.